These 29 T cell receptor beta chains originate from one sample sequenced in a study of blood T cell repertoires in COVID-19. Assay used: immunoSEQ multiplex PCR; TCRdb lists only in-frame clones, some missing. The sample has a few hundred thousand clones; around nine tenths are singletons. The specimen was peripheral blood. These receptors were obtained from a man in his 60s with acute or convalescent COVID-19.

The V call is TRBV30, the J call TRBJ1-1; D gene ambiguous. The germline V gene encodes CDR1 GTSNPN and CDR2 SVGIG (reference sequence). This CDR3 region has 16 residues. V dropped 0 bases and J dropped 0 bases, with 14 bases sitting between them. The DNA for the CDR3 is TGTGCCTGGAGTGTACGTTCGAGGAAGATGAACACTGAAGCTTTCTTT. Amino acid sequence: CAWSVRSRKMNTEAFF.

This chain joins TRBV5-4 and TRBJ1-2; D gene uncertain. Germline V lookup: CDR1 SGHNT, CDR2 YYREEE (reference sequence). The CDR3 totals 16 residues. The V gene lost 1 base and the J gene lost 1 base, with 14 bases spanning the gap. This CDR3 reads CASSLQIWADNYGYTF. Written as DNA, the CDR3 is TGTGCCAGCAGCTTGCAAATATGGGCTGATAACTATGGCTACACCTTC.

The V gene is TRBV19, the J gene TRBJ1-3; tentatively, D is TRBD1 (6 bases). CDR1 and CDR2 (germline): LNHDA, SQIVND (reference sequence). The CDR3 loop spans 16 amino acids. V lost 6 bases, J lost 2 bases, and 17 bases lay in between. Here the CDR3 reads CASRNRAVGTGNTIYF. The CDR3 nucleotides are TGTGCCAGTAGAAACAGGGCGGTGGGAACTGGAAACACCATATATTTT.

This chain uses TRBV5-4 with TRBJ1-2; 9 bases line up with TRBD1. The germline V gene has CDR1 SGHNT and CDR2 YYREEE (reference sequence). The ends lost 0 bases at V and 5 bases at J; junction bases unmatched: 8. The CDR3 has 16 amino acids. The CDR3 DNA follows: TGTGCCAGCAGCTTGGCGGATTGGGGGACAGGGTATGGCTACACCTTC. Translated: CASSLADWGTGYGYTF.

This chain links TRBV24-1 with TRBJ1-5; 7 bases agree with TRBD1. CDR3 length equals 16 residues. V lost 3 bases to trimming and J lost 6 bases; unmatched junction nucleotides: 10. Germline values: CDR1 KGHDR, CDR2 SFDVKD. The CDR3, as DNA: TGTGCCACCAGTGATCCGACACAGGGGCTTGGTCAGCCCCAGCATTTT. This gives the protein CATSDPTQGLGQPQHF.

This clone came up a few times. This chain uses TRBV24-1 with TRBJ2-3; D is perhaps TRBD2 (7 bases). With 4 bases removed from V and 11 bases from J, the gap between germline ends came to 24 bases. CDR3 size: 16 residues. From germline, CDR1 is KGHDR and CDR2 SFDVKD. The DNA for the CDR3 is TGTGCCACCAGTGACCGAATCGGCAACCCAGGGGAGGGGCAGTATTTT. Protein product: CATSDRIGNPGEGQYF.

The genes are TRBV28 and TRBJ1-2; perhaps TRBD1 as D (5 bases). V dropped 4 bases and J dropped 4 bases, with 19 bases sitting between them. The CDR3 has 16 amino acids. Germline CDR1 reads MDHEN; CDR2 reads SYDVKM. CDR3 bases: TGTGCCAGCAGTTGGCTCAGGGTGTTAAATAGCTATGGCTACACCTTC. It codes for CASSWLRVLNSYGYTF.

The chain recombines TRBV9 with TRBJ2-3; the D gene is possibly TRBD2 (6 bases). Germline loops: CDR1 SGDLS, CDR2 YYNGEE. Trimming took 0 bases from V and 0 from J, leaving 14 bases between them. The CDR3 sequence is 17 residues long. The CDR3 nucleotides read TGTGCCAGCAGCGTAGAGGTATGGGGGACTAGCACAGATACGCAGTATTTT. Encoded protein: CASSVEVWGTSTDTQYF.

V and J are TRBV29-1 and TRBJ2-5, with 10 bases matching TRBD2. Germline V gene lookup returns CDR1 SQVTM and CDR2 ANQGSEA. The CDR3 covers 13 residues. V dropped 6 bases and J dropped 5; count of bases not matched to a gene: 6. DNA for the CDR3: TGCAGCGTCTCTAGCGGGGGATGGGAGACCCAGTACTTC. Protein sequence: CSVSSGGWETQYF.

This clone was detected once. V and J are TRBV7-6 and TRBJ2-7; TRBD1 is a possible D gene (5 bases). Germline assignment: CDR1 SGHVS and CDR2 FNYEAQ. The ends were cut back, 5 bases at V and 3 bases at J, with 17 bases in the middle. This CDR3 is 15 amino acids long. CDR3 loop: CASSRSAGSIYEQYF. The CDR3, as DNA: TGTGCCAGCAGCCGTTCGGCAGGGTCTATCTACGAGCAGTACTTC. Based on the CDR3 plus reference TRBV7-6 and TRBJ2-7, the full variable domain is GAGVSQSPRYKVTKRGQDVALRCDPISGHVSLYWYRQALGQGPEFLTYFNYEAQQDKSGLPNDRFSAERPEGSISTLTIQRTEQRDSAMYRCASSRSAGSIYEQYFGPGTRLTVT.

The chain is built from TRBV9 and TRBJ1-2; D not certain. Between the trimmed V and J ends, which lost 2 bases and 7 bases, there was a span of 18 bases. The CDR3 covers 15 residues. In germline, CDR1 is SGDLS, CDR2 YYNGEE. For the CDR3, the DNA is TGTGCCAGCAGCGTTAGGGAGCAGGTTAGGTCTGGCTACACCTTC. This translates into CASSVREQVRSGYTF. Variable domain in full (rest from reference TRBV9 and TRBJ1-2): DSGVTQTPKHLITATGQRVTLRCSPRSGDLSVYWYQQSLDQGLQFLIQYYNGEERAKGNILERFSAQQFPDLHSELNLSSLELGDSALYFCASSVREQVRSGYTFGSGTRLTVV.

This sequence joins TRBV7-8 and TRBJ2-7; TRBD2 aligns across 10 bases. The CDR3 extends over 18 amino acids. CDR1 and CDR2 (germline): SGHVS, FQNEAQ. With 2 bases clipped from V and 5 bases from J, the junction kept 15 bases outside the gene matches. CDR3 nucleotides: TGTGCCAGCAGCTTAAGGAGGCGGCTAGCGGGGGCGGGAAACGAGCAGTACTTC. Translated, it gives CASSLRRRLAGAGNEQYF. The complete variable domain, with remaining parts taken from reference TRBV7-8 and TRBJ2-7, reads GAGVSQSPRYKVAKRGQDVALRCDPISGHVSLFWYQQALGQGPEFLTYFQNEAQLDKSGLPSDRFFAERPEGSVSTLKIQRTQQEDSAVYLCASSLRRRLAGAGNEQYFGPGTRLTVT.

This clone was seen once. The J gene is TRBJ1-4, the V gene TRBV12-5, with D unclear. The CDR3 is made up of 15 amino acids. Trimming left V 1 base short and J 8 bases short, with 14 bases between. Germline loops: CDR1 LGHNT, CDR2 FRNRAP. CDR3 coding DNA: TGTGCTAGTGGTTTGGGGGCCGCCGGCGGGGAAAAACTGTTTTTT. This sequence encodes CASGLGAAGGEKLFF.

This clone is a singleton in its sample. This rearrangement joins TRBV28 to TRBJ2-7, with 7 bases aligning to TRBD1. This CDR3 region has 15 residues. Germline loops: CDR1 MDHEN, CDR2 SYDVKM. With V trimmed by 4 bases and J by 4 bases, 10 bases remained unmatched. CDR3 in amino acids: CASSSRQGSLYEQYF. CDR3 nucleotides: TGTGCCAGCAGTTCAAGACAGGGTTCTTTATACGAGCAGTACTTC.

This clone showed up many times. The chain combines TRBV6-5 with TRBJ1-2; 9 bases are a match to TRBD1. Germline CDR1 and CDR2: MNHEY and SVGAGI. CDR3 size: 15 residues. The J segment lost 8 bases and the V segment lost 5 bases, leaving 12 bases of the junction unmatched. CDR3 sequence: CASSQLTGGALGYTF. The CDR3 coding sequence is TGTGCCAGCAGTCAACTTACAGGGGGCGCCTTGGGCTACACCTTC.

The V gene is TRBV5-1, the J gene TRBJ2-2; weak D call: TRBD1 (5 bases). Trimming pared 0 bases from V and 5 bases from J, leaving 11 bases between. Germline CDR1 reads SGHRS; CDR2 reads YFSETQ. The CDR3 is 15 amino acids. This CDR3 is CASSLEGSGTGELFF. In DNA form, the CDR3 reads TGCGCCAGCAGCTTGGAGGGGTCAGGAACCGGGGAGCTGTTTTTT.

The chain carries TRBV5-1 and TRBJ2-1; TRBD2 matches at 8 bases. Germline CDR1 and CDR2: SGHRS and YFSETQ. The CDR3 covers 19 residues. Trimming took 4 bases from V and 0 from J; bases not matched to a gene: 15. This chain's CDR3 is CASSVRRAGEFSSYNEQFF. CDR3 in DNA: TGCGCCAGCAGCGTACGAAGAGCGGGGGAGTTTAGCTCCTACAATGAGCAGTTCTTC.

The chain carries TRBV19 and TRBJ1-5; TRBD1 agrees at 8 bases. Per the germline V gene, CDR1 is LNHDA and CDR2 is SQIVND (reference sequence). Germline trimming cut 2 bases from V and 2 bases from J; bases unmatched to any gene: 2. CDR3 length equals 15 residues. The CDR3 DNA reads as TGTGCCAGTAGTATAAAGGACAGGGGCAATCAGCCCCAGCATTTT. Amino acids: CASSIKDRGNQPQHF.

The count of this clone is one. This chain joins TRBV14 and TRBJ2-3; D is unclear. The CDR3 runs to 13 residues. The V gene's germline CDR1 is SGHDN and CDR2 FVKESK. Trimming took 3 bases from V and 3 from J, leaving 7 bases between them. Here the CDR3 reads CASSHSGTDTQYF. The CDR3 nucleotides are TGTGCCAGCAGCCACTCCGGGACAGATACGCAGTATTTT. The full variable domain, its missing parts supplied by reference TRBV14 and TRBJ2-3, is EAGVTQFPSHSVIEKGQTVTLRCDPISGHDNLYWYRRVMGKEIKFLLHFVKESKQDESGMPNNRFLAERTGGTYSTLKVQPAELEDSGVYFCASSHSGTDTQYFGPGTRLTVL.

CDR3 DNA sequence: TGTGCCAGCAGCCAGGGGACAGGGGGCAACTACAATGAGCAGTTCTTC. Its protein product is CASSQGTGGNYNEQFF. This chain connects TRBV3-1 (or the pseudogene TRBV3-2) to TRBJ2-1; the match to TRBD1 covers 12 bases. After removal of 3 bases from V and 3 bases from J, the junction contained 3 bases not matched to a gene. Germline assignment: CDR1 LGHDT and CDR2 YNNKEL (reference sequence). The CDR3 loop spans 16 amino acids.

The CDR3 region is CASSRGGTGILTDTQYF. Here the CDR3 DNA reads TGCGCCAGCAGCCGTGGGGGGACAGGGATACTCACAGATACGCAGTATTTT. The V call is TRBV5-1, the J call TRBJ2-3; 9 bases agree with TRBD1. Germline CDR1 is SGHRS and CDR2 is YFSETQ. The J segment lost 2 bases and the V segment lost 4 bases, leaving 11 bases of the junction unmatched. The CDR3 spans 17 residues.

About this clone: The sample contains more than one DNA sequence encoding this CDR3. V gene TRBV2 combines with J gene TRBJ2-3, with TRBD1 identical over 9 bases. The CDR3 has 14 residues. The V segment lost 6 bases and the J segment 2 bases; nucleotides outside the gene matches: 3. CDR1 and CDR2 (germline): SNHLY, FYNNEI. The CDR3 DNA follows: TGTGCCAGCAGCGGGACAGGGTTCACAGATACGCAGTATTTT. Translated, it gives CASSGTGFTDTQYF. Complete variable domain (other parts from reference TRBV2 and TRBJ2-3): EPEVTQTPSHQVTQMGQEVILRCVPISNHLYFYWYRQILGQKVEFLVSFYNNEISEKSEIFDDQFSVERPDGSNFTLKIRSTKLEDSAMYFCASSGTGFTDTQYFGPGTRLTVL.

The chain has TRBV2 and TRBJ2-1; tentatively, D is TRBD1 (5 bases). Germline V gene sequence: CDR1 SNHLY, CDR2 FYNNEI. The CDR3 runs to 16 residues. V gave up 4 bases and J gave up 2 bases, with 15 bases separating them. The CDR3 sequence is CASSGTREWAYNEQFF. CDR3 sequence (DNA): TGTGCCAGCAGTGGAACCAGGGAATGGGCCTACAATGAGCAGTTCTTC.

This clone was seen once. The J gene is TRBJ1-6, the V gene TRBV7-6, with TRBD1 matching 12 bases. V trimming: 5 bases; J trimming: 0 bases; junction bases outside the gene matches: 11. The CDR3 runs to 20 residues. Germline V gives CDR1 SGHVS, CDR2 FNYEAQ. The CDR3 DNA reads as TGTGCCAGCAGCCCACCATCCGCGGGACAGGGGGCCTCCTATAATTCACCCCTCCACTTT. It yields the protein CASSPPSAGQGASYNSPLHF.

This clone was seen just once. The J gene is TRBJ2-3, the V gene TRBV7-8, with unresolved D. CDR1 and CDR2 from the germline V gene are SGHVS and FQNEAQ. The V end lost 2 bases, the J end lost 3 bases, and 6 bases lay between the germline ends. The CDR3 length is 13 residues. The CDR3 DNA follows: TGTGCCAGCAGCTTACCTTCGACAGATACGCAGTATTTT. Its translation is CASSLPSTDTQYF.

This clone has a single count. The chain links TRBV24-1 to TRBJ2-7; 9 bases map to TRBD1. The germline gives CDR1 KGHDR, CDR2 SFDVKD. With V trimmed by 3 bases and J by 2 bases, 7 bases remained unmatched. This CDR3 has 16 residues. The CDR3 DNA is TGTGCCACCAGTGATGACCGTGGGACAGGGACCTACGAGCAGTACTTC. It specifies CATSDDRGTGTYEQYF.

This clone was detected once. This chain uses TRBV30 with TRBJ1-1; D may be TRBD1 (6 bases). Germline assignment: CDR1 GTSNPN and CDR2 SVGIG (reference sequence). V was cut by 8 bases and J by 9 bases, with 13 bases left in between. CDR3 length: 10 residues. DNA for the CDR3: TGTGCCCGAGGGGGACACCAAGCTTTCTTT. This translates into CARGGHQAFF. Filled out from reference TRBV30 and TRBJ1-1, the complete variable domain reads SQTIHQWPATLVQPVGSPLSLECTVEGTSNPNLYWYRQAAGRGLQLLFYSVGIGQISSEVPQNLSASRPQDRQFILSSKKLLLSDSGFYLCARGGHQAFFGQGTRLTVV.

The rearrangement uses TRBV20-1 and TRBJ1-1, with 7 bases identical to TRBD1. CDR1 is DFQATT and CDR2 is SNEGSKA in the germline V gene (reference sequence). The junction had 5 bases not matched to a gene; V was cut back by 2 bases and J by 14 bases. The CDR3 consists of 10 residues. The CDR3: CSARQQGMFF. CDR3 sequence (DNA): TGCAGTGCTAGACAACAGGGGATGTTCTTT.

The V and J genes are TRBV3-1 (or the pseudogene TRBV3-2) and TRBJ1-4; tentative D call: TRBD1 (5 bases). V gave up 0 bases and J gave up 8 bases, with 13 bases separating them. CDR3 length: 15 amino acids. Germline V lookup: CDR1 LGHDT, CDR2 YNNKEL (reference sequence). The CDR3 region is CASSQDREAGEKLFF. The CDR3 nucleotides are TGTGCCAGCAGCCAAGACAGGGAGGCGGGGGAAAAACTGTTTTTT.